This TCR beta chain was recovered during a study of OX40 agonist ivuxolimab in advanced cancers. Study details: Patients' therapy was ivuxolimab, an antibody that acts as an agonist of OX40 (CD134). The mean age was approximately 60 years, ranging from about 20 to 90, with 82.7% of participants male. Study-wide points: At 0.1 to 3.0 mg/kg and by week 6, CD4+ and CD8+ T cells in the blood had expanded clonally. Normalized expansion of T-cell clones was also low for some nonresponders.

Method: immunoSEQ multiplex PCR; TCRdb's copy keeps in-frame clones and lacks some. The table lists roughly 60,000 clones, about 86% of them singletons. V was clipped by 1 base and J by 4 bases, with 13 bases between them. The CDR3 length is 16 residues. Germline V CDR1 and CDR2: LGHNA, YNFKEQ. In the case of this clone: Its antigen is as yet unknown.

The specimen comprised CD4+ or CD8+ T cells sorted from blood, sampled in a trial of the OX40 agonist ivuxolimab. The sequence came from an adult with an advanced solid tumor such as melanoma, head and neck, liver or kidney cancer. This chain uses TRBV4-2 with TRBJ1-4; unclear D gene. CDR3 sequence reads: CASSQANRADNEKLFF. In DNA, the CDR3 is TGTGCCAGCAGCCAAGCGAACCGGGCCGATAATGAAAAACTGTTTTTT.